One sample yielded the 18 T cell receptor beta chains listed below, sequenced in a study of blood T cell repertoires in COVID-19. Sequenced by immunoSEQ multiplex PCR; TCRdb stores in-frame clones only, minus some. The sample contains fewer than 350,000 clones, just over 85% of which appear only once. The sample consisted of PBMCs or T cells enriched from blood (not recorded which). These receptors were collected from a woman aged 40 to 50 with acute COVID-19.

This chain uses TRBV5-1 with TRBJ2-3; TRBD1 might be the D (5 bases). The V end was cut by 7 bases, the J end by 6 bases, with 21 bases between. Looked up from germline, CDR1 is SGHRS and CDR2 is YFSETQ. The CDR3 extends over 15 amino acids. Here the CDR3 DNA reads TGCGCCAGCTACATTACCCCCCAGGGTTCGGATACGCAGTATTTT. Its protein product is CASYITPQGSDTQYF.

The rearrangement links TRBV4-1 to TRBJ2-2, with 8 bases identical to TRBD1. The V and J ends lost 1 base and 5 bases, in that order; junction bases with no gene match: 9. CDR1 is MGHRA, CDR2 YSYEKL, per germline. This CDR3 has 17 amino acids. The CDR3 is CASSQVLQGEGTGELFF. DNA for the CDR3: TGCGCCAGCAGCCAAGTCTTACAGGGGGAAGGTACCGGGGAGCTGTTTTTT.

The chain has TRBV7-3 and TRBJ2-2, with 11 positions matching TRBD2. The germline V gene encodes CDR1 SGHTA and CDR2 FQGTGA. The CDR3 has 15 amino acids. Trimming cost V 4 bases and J 5 bases; bases outside gene matches: 3. Here the CDR3 DNA reads TGTGCCAGCAGCTCCCGACTAGCGGGAACCGGGGAGCTGTTTTTT. Translated, it gives CASSSRLAGTGELFF. Complete variable domain (other parts from reference TRBV7-3 and TRBJ2-2): GAGVSQTPSNKVTEKGKYVELRCDPISGHTALYWYRQSLGQGPEFLIYFQGTGAADDSGLPNDRFFAVRPEGSVSTLKIQRTERGDSAVYLCASSSRLAGTGELFFGEGSRLTVL.

This chain joins TRBV5-1 and TRBJ1-6; 10 bases map to TRBD1. Germline V lookup: CDR1 SGHRS, CDR2 YFSETQ. V was clipped by 3 bases and J by 9 bases; unmatched bases: 6. This CDR3 comprises 15 residues. CDR3 coding DNA: TGCGCCAGCAGCTCCCGACAGGGGGCAGCTTCACCCCTCCACTTT. Amino acids: CASSSRQGAASPLHF.

The chain combines TRBV6-1 with TRBJ2-2; 7 positions agree with TRBD1. The V and J ends lost 2 bases and 6 bases, in that order; junction bases with no gene match: 24. The CDR3 has 21 amino acids. The germline CDR1 and CDR2 sequences are MNHNS and SASEGT. In DNA form, the CDR3 reads TGTGCCAGCAGTGAATCACGATTACAGGGGCCCCTAGTTGTGGTCGCCGGGGAGCTGTTTTTT. Translating gives CASSESRLQGPLVVVAGELFF.

The chain is built from TRBV25-1 and TRBJ2-7; the D is unclear. This CDR3 region has 15 residues. Germline V gene data show CDR1 as MGHDK and CDR2 as SYGVNS. The ends were cut back, 1 base at V and 1 base at J, with 11 bases in the middle. The CDR3 coding sequence is TGTGCCAGCAGTGAATCGTTTGGGCCTTCCTACGAGCAGTACTTC. This sequence encodes CASSESFGPSYEQYF.

The V call is TRBV4-1, the J call TRBJ1-2, with D perhaps TRBD1 (6 bases). CDR1 and CDR2 (germline): MGHRA, YSYEKL. Deletions cut 1 base from V and 2 bases from J, with 11 bases between. The CDR3 totals 15 residues. CDR3: CASSQATGTNYGYTF. The CDR3 coding sequence is TGCGCCAGCAGCCAAGCGACCGGGACAAACTATGGCTACACCTTC.

The V gene is TRBV28, the J gene TRBJ2-2; D might be TRBD1 (5 bases). Per the germline V gene, CDR1 is MDHEN and CDR2 is SYDVKM. CDR3 length equals 15 residues. Trimming shortened V by 4 bases and J by 4 bases, and 13 bases separated the two germline ends. The DNA of the CDR3 is TGTGCCAGCAGTTCAGGTACCAGGGCCACCGGGGAGCTGTTTTTT. Residues: CASSSGTRATGELFF.

The V call is TRBV5-6, the J call TRBJ2-3, with 9 bases matching TRBD2. The CDR3 extends over 16 amino acids. Germline loops: CDR1 SGHDT, CDR2 YYEEEE. V lost 1 base to trimming and J lost 1 base; unmatched junction nucleotides: 4. CDR3 in DNA: TGTGCCAGCAGCTTGAATCCTAGCGGGGGCACAGATACGCAGTATTTT. It yields the protein CASSLNPSGGTDTQYF.

V gene TRBV19 combines with J gene TRBJ2-1, with 7 bases fitting TRBD1. CDR1 is LNHDA and CDR2 is SQIVND in the germline V gene (reference sequence). V lost 5 bases to trimming and J lost 6 bases; unmatched junction nucleotides: 4. The CDR3 is made up of 13 amino acids. CDR3 sequence: CASSVGTVNEQFF. In DNA, the CDR3 is TGTGCCAGTAGTGTCGGGACAGTCAATGAGCAGTTCTTC.

This sequence joins TRBV5-4 and TRBJ1-2; 8 bases agree with TRBD1. V dropped 2 bases and J dropped 4; count of bases not matched to a gene: 7. CDR1 and CDR2 (germline): SGHNT, YYREEE (reference sequence). The CDR3 contains 15 residues. The CDR3 loop reads CASSFRGQDPYGYTF. The CDR3 coding sequence is TGTGCCAGCAGCTTCAGGGGACAGGACCCCTATGGCTACACCTTC.

This clone was seen only a few times. The chain couples TRBV7-9 to TRBJ2-7; TRBD2 matches at 11 bases. The CDR3 contains 18 residues. After removal of 5 bases from V and 0 bases from J, the junction contained 12 bases not matched to a gene. Germline V CDR1 and CDR2: SEHNR, FQNEAQ (reference sequence). The CDR3 nucleotides are TGTGCCAGCAGCGGAGCTGGACTAGCGGGCCCAACCTCCTACGAGCAGTACTTC. Translation gives CASSGAGLAGPTSYEQYF.

This clone was detected a few times. This sequence joins TRBV5-6 and TRBJ1-2; D is undetermined. The CDR3 length is 14 residues. Germline V gene sequence: CDR1 SGHDT, CDR2 YYEEEE. V gave up 3 bases and J gave up 4 bases, with 13 bases separating them. CDR3 bases: TGTGCCAGCAGCTCGCCTTCGGGAGGCTATGGCTACACCTTC. Translating it yields CASSSPSGGYGYTF.

The chain recombines TRBV2 with TRBJ2-7; TRBD1 aligns across 9 bases. V shed 4 bases, J shed 2 bases, and the junction held 6 bases outside the gene matches. Germline CDR1 is SNHLY and CDR2 is FYNNEI. The CDR3 length is 15 residues. The CDR3 here is CASSGAGTGTYEQYF. DNA of the CDR3: TGTGCCAGCAGTGGAGCCGGGACAGGGACCTACGAGCAGTACTTC.

The chain combines TRBV28 with TRBJ2-3, with D possibly matching TRBD2 (5 bases). Deletions cut 6 bases from V and 0 bases from J, with 13 bases between. CDR3 size: 15 residues. The V gene's germline CDR1 is MDHEN and CDR2 SYDVKM. The DNA for the CDR3 is TGTGCCAGCAGCTACCCGGGAACAAGCACAGATACGCAGTATTTT. This codes for CASSYPGTSTDTQYF.

The V and J genes are TRBV4-2 and TRBJ1-4; tentatively, D is TRBD1 (6 bases). Trimming shortened V by 0 bases and J by 8 bases, and 16 bases separated the two germline ends. CDR1 is LGHNA, CDR2 YNFKEQ, per germline. The CDR3 runs to 16 residues. The CDR3 nucleotides are TGTGCCAGCAGCCAAGAGACAGGCCCAAGGGGAGAAAAACTGTTTTTT. Encoded protein: CASSQETGPRGEKLFF.

The rearrangement links TRBV9 to TRBJ1-2, with 7 bases fitting TRBD1. CDR3 size: 18 residues. Germline CDR1 and CDR2: SGDLS and YYNGEE. V was clipped by 3 bases and J by 2 bases; unmatched bases: 16. In nucleotides, the CDR3 is TGTGCCAGCAGCGCCGGGGAGTGGTGGGCAGGGGGAAACTATGGCTACACCTTC. It is translated as CASSAGEWWAGGNYGYTF.

This chain links TRBV7-3 with TRBJ2-1, with D perhaps TRBD2 (5 bases). This CDR3 is 17 amino acids long. V lost 5 bases, J lost 3 bases, and 20 bases lay in between. CDR1 and CDR2 from the germline V gene are SGHTA and FQGTGA. Here the CDR3 reads CASSPRAEGIGYNEQFF. CDR3 nucleotide sequence: TGTGCCAGCAGCCCAAGGGCTGAGGGTATCGGCTACAATGAGCAGTTCTTC.